Each of the 24 T cell receptor beta chains below was sequenced from the same sample in a study of T cells in Graves' hyperthyroidism and ophthalmopathy. Template material for amplifying TCR beta CDR3 regions consisted of RNA transcripts. First-round RT-PCR targeting the TCR CDR3 was performed with the HTBI primer set. One entry per CDR3 protein, called by TCRdb with MiXCR from the multiplex PCR reads. This sample has roughly 500,000 distinct CDR3 sequences, with 22% found just once. Sequencing was performed on blood. The receptors were gathered from a woman in her 70s with Graves' ophthalmopathy.

This chain joins TRBV6-1 and TRBJ1-3; no clear D. Trimming took off 6 bases at V and 3 bases at J, with 12 bases between the two ends. This CDR3 spans 14 amino acids. Germline V gives CDR1 MNHNS, CDR2 SASEGT. The CDR3 DNA reads as TGTGCCAGCAGCCTACCCGGTGTTGGAAACACCATATATTTT. Protein: CASSLPGVGNTIYF.

A few counts support this clonotype. The chain joins TRBV6-1 to TRBJ2-1, with 9 bases that match TRBD2. Trimming cost V 8 bases and J 2 bases; bases outside gene matches: 7. The CDR3 totals 15 residues. Germline CDR1 MNHNS, CDR2 SASEGT. CDR3 bases: TGTGCCAGCTGGGGCGGGAGGGTACCCTACAATGAGCAGTTCTTC. Its protein is CASWGGRVPYNEQFF.

This clonotype has a handful of counts. The rearrangement joins TRBV12-3 or TRBV12-4 to TRBJ2-3, with D perhaps matching TRBD2 (5 bases). Trimming took 7 bases from V and 2 from J, leaving 13 bases between them. The CDR3 is 14 amino acids. Written as DNA, the CDR3 is TGTGCCAGCAAAGGCGGGCAACTCACAGATACGCAGTATTTT. Translation gives CASKGGQLTDTQYF.

J is TRBJ1-2 and V is TRBV6-1; D call uncertain. Trimming took off 7 bases at V and 2 bases at J, with 11 bases between the two ends. Looked up from germline, CDR1 is MNHNS and CDR2 is SASEGT. The CDR3 has 13 amino acids. The CDR3 DNA is TGTGCCAGCACCCACGCAGCCAACTATGGCTACACCTTC. Amino acids: CASTHAANYGYTF.

This clonotype was detected many times. The CDR3 nucleotides read TGTGCCAGCAGTCCGGGCCACAGGGGGGGCCAGCCCCAGCATTTT. This codes for CASSPGHRGGQPQHF. The J gene is TRBJ1-5, the V gene TRBV27; TRBD1 matches 8 bases. The V gene end was trimmed by 5 bases and the J gene end by 7 bases; junction bases not matched to a gene: 10. This CDR3 region has 15 residues. The germline V gene encodes CDR1 MNHEY and CDR2 SMNVEV (reference sequence).

The J gene is TRBJ2-7, the V gene TRBV9; TRBD1 aligns across 11 bases. The CDR3 is 16 residues long. Trimming at V came to 4 bases and at J to 6 bases, leaving 12 bases not matched to a gene. Per the germline V gene, CDR1 is SGDLS and CDR2 is YYNGEE. The CDR3 is CASSSSPGQGVREQYF. The CDR3, as DNA: TGTGCCAGCAGCTCCTCCCCGGGACAGGGGGTGCGCGAGCAGTACTTC.

The sample holds a few counts of this clonotype. The V and J genes are TRBV27 and TRBJ1-2, with TRBD1 matching 7 bases. This CDR3 comprises 13 residues. Germline V lookup: CDR1 MNHEY, CDR2 SMNVEV (reference sequence). Trimming cost V 6 bases and J 6 bases; bases outside gene matches: 7. The CDR3 DNA is TGTGCCAGCAGAAGAGACAGGGTTAATGGCTACACCTTC. Translating it yields CASRRDRVNGYTF.

CDR3 coding DNA: TGTGCCTGGAGTGAAAGGGACAATCAGCCCCAGCATTTT. Amino acids: CAWSERDNQPQHF. This chain joins TRBV30 and TRBJ1-5; no definite D call. V lost 1 base, J lost 3 bases, and 7 bases lay in between. CDR3 length: 13 residues. Germline V lookup: CDR1 GTSNPN, CDR2 SVGIG (reference sequence).

V and J are TRBV2 and TRBJ2-5; 9 positions match TRBD1. The germline gives CDR1 SNHLY, CDR2 FYNNEI. J lost 5 bases, V lost 3 bases, and 13 bases had no gene match. This CDR3 has 17 amino acids. This CDR3 is CASSDGPLGTGKETQYF. Here the CDR3 DNA reads TGTGCCAGCAGTGATGGCCCGCTAGGGACAGGGAAGGAGACCCAGTACTTC.

In its sample, this clonotype was seen a few times. This chain links TRBV6-2 or TRBV6-3 with TRBJ1-3; a possible D gene is TRBD1 (5 bases). This CDR3 has 15 amino acids. V lost 7 bases and J 3 bases, leaving 16 bases between the germline ends. The germline CDR1 and CDR2 sequences are MNHEY and SVGEGT. Here the CDR3 DNA reads TGTGCCAGCAACCCGGGGGGTACGGATGGAAACACCATATATTTT. Protein product: CASNPGGTDGNTIYF.

V is TRBV12-3 or TRBV12-4 and J is TRBJ1-2; the D gene is possibly TRBD1 (5 bases). This CDR3 contains 13 residues. V lost 2 bases to trimming and J lost 8 bases, with 12 bases between them. The chain's CDR3 is CASSLSRVNGYTF. CDR3 DNA sequence: TGTGCCAGCAGTTTAAGCAGGGTGAACGGCTACACCTTC.

The chain couples TRBV30 to TRBJ2-2; D is unclear. Trimming cost V 1 base and J 5 bases, with 5 bases left between them. Germline V gene data show CDR1 as GTSNPN and CDR2 as SVGIG (reference sequence). The CDR3 spans 12 residues. CDR3 residues: CAWSGQTGELFF. The CDR3 DNA reads as TGTGCCTGGAGTGGGCAAACCGGGGAGCTGTTTTTT.

This clonotype was observed a few times. J is TRBJ2-3 and V is TRBV20-1, with 9 bases aligning to TRBD2. This CDR3 spans 13 amino acids. The ends lost 6 bases at V and 2 bases at J; junction bases unmatched: 3. Germline V CDR1 and CDR2: DFQATT, SNEGSKA (reference sequence). Here the CDR3 reads CSAQREVTDTQYF. CDR3 bases: TGCAGTGCACAGCGGGAGGTCACAGATACGCAGTATTTT.

This clonotype was counted a few times. V usage is TRBV3-1 and J usage is TRBJ2-5; 11 bases fit TRBD2. V trimming: 8 bases; J trimming: 2 bases; junction bases outside the gene matches: 4. CDR3 size: 14 residues. The germline V gene encodes CDR1 LGHDT and CDR2 YNNKEL (reference sequence). The CDR3: CASRLAGLQETQYF. CDR3 nucleotides: TGTGCCAGCCGACTAGCGGGGCTACAAGAGACCCAGTACTTC.

V usage is TRBV6-1 and J usage is TRBJ2-3; 9 positions match TRBD1. The germline V gene has CDR1 MNHNS and CDR2 SASEGT. Germline trimming cut 7 bases from V and 1 base from J; bases unmatched to any gene: 6. The CDR3 loop spans 15 amino acids. In DNA form, the CDR3 reads TGTGCCAGCATTACCGGGACAGGGCGCACAGATACGCAGTATTTT. Translating gives CASITGTGRTDTQYF.

This clonotype was seen more than once but under ten times. The genes are TRBV10-3 and TRBJ2-7; D gene unclear. V was trimmed by 6 bases and J by 6 bases, leaving 9 bases between them. Germline CDR1 reads ENHRY; CDR2 reads SYGVKD. The CDR3 loop spans 11 amino acids. CDR3 sequence (DNA): TGTGCCATCAGCGAATTAGGCGAGCAGTACTTC. This translates into CAISELGEQYF.

This chain joins TRBV28 and TRBJ2-7; no reliable D call. From germline, CDR1 is MDHEN and CDR2 SYDVKM. The V gene lost 6 bases and the J gene lost 0 bases, with 15 bases spanning the gap. CDR3 length equals 15 residues. The CDR3 here is CASSPEAESSYEQYF. CDR3 coding DNA: TGTGCCAGCAGCCCCGAGGCGGAGAGCTCCTACGAGCAGTACTTC.

This clonotype was counted ten times or more. The chain links TRBV7-9 to TRBJ1-1; D is possibly TRBD1 (6 bases). V was pared by 6 bases and J by 1 base, with 12 bases between. The CDR3 length is 14 residues. The germline gives CDR1 SEHNR, CDR2 FQNEAQ (reference sequence). CDR3 sequence reads: CASRRPGENTEAFF. The CDR3 bases are TGTGCCAGCAGACGACCAGGGGAGAACACTGAAGCTTTCTTT.

This clonotype has ten or more counts. This chain uses TRBV28 with TRBJ2-1; 7 bases line up with TRBD2. The CDR3 totals 16 residues. Trimming at V came to 2 bases and at J to 0 bases, leaving 4 bases not matched to a gene. Germline V gene lookup returns CDR1 MDHEN and CDR2 SYDVKM. The CDR3 protein is CASSLPSGISYNEQFF. The CDR3 nucleotides are TGTGCCAGCAGTTTACCCAGCGGGATCTCCTACAATGAGCAGTTCTTC.

The chain uses TRBV20-1 and TRBJ2-3; 13 nucleotides line up with TRBD2. V gave up 4 bases and J gave up 6 bases; unmatched junction bases: 7. This CDR3 has 15 residues. Germline assignment: CDR1 DFQATT and CDR2 SNEGSKA (reference sequence). The CDR3 region has the DNA TGCAGTGCTAAAGGACTAGCGGGAGACGAGGATACGCAGTATTTT. Protein product: CSAKGLAGDEDTQYF.

This clonotype was observed at least ten times. The V gene is TRBV6-5, the J gene TRBJ2-5, with 12 bases identical to TRBD2. The CDR3 consists of 17 residues. The germline CDR1 and CDR2 sequences are MNHEY and SVGAGI. Germline trimming cut 0 bases from V and 4 bases from J; bases unmatched to any gene: 6. CDR3 sequence (DNA): TGTGCCAGCAGTTACTCGACGACTAGCGGGGGTGGAGAGACCCAGTACTTC. The encoded protein is CASSYSTTSGGGETQYF.

The chain employs TRBV12-3 or TRBV12-4 and TRBJ2-6, with D unresolved. Trimming removed 3 bases from V and 3 bases from J, with 12 bases in between. The CDR3 consists of 16 residues. The CDR3 here is CASSLRPPVGANVLTF. The CDR3 DNA reads as TGTGCCAGCAGTTTGCGCCCGCCCGTTGGGGCCAACGTCCTGACTTTC.

The chain is built from TRBV10-2 and TRBJ2-7, with 9 bases identical to TRBD1. The CDR3 length is 15 residues. V shed 3 bases and J 4 bases; nucleotides not matched to a gene: 7. Germline V CDR1 and CDR2: WSHSY, SAAADI. The CDR3 protein is CASSDHRGQAYEQYF. CDR3 sequence (DNA): TGCGCCAGCAGTGATCACAGGGGGCAGGCGTACGAGCAGTACTTC.

This clonotype was seen ten or more times. The chain combines TRBV28 with TRBJ2-5, with D maybe TRBD1 (6 bases). This CDR3 is built from 17 residues. From germline, CDR1 is MDHEN and CDR2 SYDVKM. Trimming removed 5 bases from V and 0 bases from J, with 19 bases in between. CDR3 nucleotides: TGTGCCAGCAGTCCTAGGACAGAAATAATGTACCAAGAGACCCAGTACTTC. Translated, it gives CASSPRTEIMYQETQYF.